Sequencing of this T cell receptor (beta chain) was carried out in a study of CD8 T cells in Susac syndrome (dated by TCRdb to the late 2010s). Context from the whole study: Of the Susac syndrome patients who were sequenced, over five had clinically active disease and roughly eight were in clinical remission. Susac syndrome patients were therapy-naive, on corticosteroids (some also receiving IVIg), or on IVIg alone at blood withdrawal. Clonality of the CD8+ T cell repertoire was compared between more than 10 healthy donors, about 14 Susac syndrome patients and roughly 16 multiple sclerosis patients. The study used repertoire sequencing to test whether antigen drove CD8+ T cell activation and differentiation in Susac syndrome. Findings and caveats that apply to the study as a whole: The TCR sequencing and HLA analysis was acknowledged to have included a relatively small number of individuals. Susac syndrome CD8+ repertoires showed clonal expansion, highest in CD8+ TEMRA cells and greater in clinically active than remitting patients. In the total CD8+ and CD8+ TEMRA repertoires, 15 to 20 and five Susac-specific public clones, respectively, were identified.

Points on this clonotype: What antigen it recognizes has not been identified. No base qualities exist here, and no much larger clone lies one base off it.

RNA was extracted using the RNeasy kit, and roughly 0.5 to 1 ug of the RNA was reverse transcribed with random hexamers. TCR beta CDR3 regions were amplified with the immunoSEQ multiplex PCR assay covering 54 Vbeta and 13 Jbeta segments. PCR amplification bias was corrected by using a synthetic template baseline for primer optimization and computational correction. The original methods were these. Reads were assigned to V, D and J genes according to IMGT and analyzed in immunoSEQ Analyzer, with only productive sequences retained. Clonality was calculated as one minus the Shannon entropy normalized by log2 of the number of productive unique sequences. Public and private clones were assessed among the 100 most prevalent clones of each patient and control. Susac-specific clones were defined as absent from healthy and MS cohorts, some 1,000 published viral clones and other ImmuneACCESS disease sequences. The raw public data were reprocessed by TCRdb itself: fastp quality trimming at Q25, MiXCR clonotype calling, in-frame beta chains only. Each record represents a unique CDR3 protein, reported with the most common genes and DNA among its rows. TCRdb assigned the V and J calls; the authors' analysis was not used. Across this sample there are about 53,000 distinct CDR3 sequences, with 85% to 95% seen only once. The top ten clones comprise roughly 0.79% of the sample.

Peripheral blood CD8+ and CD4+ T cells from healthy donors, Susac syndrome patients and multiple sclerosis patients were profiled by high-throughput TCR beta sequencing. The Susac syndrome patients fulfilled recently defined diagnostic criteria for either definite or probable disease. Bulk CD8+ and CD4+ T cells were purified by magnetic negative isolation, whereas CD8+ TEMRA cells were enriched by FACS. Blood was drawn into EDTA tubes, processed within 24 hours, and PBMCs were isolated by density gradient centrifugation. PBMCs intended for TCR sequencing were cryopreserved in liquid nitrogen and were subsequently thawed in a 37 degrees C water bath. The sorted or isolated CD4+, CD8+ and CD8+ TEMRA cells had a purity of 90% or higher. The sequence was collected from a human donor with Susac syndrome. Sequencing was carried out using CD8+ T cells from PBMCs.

The DNA sequence is TGTGCCAGCACCCTGGACAGCTACGAGCAGTACTTC. Its protein is CASTLDSYEQYF. The receptor chain draws on TRBV7-9 and TRBJ2-7; tentative D gene TRBD1, with 6 bases matching. Per the germline V gene (reference sequence), SEHNR is the CDR1 and FQNEAQ is the CDR2. V drops 7 bases and J drops 3 bases, leaving 10 bases in between. The CDR3 covers 12 residues, taking in both the cysteine and the phenylalanine. Just CDR3 DNA is preserved here, 36 bases in frame from base 1.